The 8 T cell receptor beta chains given below trace back to one sample, sequenced in a study of identical twins. TCRdb used MiXCR to reprocess the 5' RACE reads, holding one entry per CDR3 protein. The table records around 1.7 million distinct CDR3 sequences, around 33% of them present only once. Sequencing was done on a sample of cord blood. Every receptor here comes from a newborn girl in good health.

This clonotype is a singleton in its sample. With a much larger clone just one base away, this may be a read error. J is TRBJ2-7 and V is TRBV10-3; weak D call: TRBD1 (6 bases). Germline CDR1 is ENHRY and CDR2 is SYGVKD. The CDR3 is 19 amino acids. The CDR3 loop is CAISESSGRGILPSYERYF. Here the CDR3 DNA reads TGTGCCATCAGTGAGTCGTCGGGAAGGGGGATCTTACCCTCCTACGAGCGGTACTTC.

This clonotype has more than one count but fewer than ten. The genes are TRBV7-9 and TRBJ2-1; D remains ambiguous. The length of the CDR3 is 12 residues. The germline V gene has CDR1 SEHNR and CDR2 FQNEAQ (reference sequence). The germline V and J ends were trimmed by 8 bases and 7 bases, with 12 bases remaining between them. CDR3 in amino acids: CASEAWSNEQFF. The DNA for the CDR3 is TGTGCCAGCGAAGCGTGGTCGAATGAGCAGTTCTTC. The full variable domain, completed using reference TRBV7-9 and TRBJ2-1, is DTGVSQNPRHKITKRGQNVTFRCDPISEHNRLYWYRQTLGQGPEFLTYFQNEAQLEKSRLLSDRFSAERPKGSFSTLEIQRTEQGDSAMYLCASEAWSNEQFFGPGTRLTVL.

The chain uses TRBV19 and TRBJ2-1; 9 bases match TRBD1. The CDR3 loop spans 16 amino acids. Per germline, CDR1 LNHDA and CDR2 SQIVND (reference sequence). With 3 bases clipped from V and 4 bases from J, the junction kept 7 bases outside the gene matches. The CDR3 region is CASSILPGQGYNEQFF. The CDR3 region has the DNA TGTGCCAGTAGTATCCTACCGGGACAGGGTTACAATGAGCAGTTCTTC.

The CDR3 DNA follows: TGTGCCAGCAGCCAAGATCTTGGTTCAGGTTTTTGGAGCACAGATACGCAGTATTTT. It translates to CASSQDLGSGFWSTDTQYF. The rearrangement links TRBV3-1 to TRBJ2-3; D unclear. Germline CDR1 is LGHDT and CDR2 is YNNKEL (reference sequence). The CDR3 has 19 residues. The V gene lost 0 bases and the J gene lost 0 bases, with 19 bases spanning the gap.

This clonotype was found a few times. J is TRBJ1-4 and V is TRBV20-1; possible D gene TRBD1, 6 bases. Germline V gene lookup returns CDR1 DFQATT and CDR2 SNEGSKA (reference sequence). V dropped 0 bases and J dropped 8 bases, with 13 bases sitting between them. This CDR3 comprises 14 residues. CDR3 coding DNA: TGCAGTGCTAGAGATCCCAGGGGCAGGGAAAAACTGTTTTTT. Residues: CSARDPRGREKLFF.

Ten or more counts support this clonotype. The rearrangement joins TRBV18 to TRBJ2-5, with TRBD1 matching over 10 bases. CDR3 length equals 14 residues. J was trimmed by 5 bases and V by 1 base; bases with no gene match: 1. Germline-derived CDR1 and CDR2 are KGHSH and LQKENI. CDR3 in DNA: TGTGCCAGCTCACCACGGGACAGGGGTGAGACCCAGTACTTC. Translating gives CASSPRDRGETQYF.

The V call is TRBV6-1, the J call TRBJ2-1; 13 bases align to TRBD2. The germline V gene encodes CDR1 MNHNS and CDR2 SASEGT. V lost 4 bases and J lost 6; bases outside the gene matches: 3. The CDR3 is 15 residues long. Here the CDR3 reads CASSVTSGGSNEQFF. The CDR3 DNA sequence: TGTGCCAGCAGTGTGACTAGCGGGGGGAGCAATGAGCAGTTCTTC.

The rearrangement uses TRBV20-1 and TRBJ2-1; 7 nucleotides line up with TRBD2. This CDR3 region has 15 residues. Germline V gives CDR1 DFQATT, CDR2 SNEGSKA (reference sequence). J lost 5 bases, V lost 0 bases, and 7 bases had no gene match. The CDR3 here is CSARDPSGTNNEQFF. As DNA, the CDR3 is TGCAGTGCTAGAGATCCTAGCGGTACTAACAATGAGCAGTTCTTC.